This T cell receptor beta chain is from a study of cytomegalovirus exposure and HLA in healthy donors. Overall study findings and caveats: Indistinguishable V segments such as TRBV6-2 and TRBV6-3 were excluded. Most TCR beta V segments were productive about 87% or about 30% of the time in an earlier analysis.

On this clone: What it binds is unknown.

PCR used 60 Vbeta primers and 13 Jbeta primers. Sequenced by immunoSEQ multiplex PCR; TCRdb stores in-frame clones only, minus some. The repertoire holds about 180,000 clones, with around four fifths as singletons. Trimming cost V 8 bases and J 0 bases, with 13 bases left between them. The CDR3 sequence is 14 residues long. The V gene's germline CDR1 is PRHDT and CDR2 FYEKMQ (reference sequence). Material: PBMCs. This receptor was identified in a young man in good health and CMV-seronegative. The J gene is TRBJ1-1, the V gene TRBV13; tentatively, D is TRBD1 (6 bases). CDR3 loop: CASSGGGVNTEAFF. As DNA, the CDR3 is TGTGCCAGCTCGGGGGGCGGAGTGAACACTGAAGCTTTCTTT. Filled out from reference TRBV13 and TRBJ1-1, the complete variable domain reads AAGVIQSPRHLIKEKRETATLKCYPIPRHDTVYWYQQGPGQDPQFLISFYEKMQSDKGSIPDRFSAQQFSDYHSELNMSSLELGDSALYFCASSGGGVNTEAFFGQGTRLTVV.